These 12 T cell receptor beta chains share one sample of origin, sequenced in a study of Graves' ophthalmopathy and Graves' hyperthyroidism. RNA transcripts provided the template for amplifying TCR beta CDR3 regions. First-round RT-PCR with HTBI primers preceded a second-round multiplex PCR. TCRdb called the multiplex PCR reads again in MiXCR, with one record for every CDR3 protein. The sample has about 370,000 distinct CDR3 sequences, 15% to 20% seen once; the top ten hold around 1.4%. The sample was peripheral blood. The receptors stem from a woman younger than 35 with Graves' ophthalmopathy.

This clonotype showed up many times. The rearrangement joins TRBV28 to TRBJ2-5; D gene uncertain. Looked up from germline, CDR1 is MDHEN and CDR2 is SYDVKM. This CDR3 is 13 amino acids long. V was pared by 2 bases and J by 2 bases, with 6 bases between. The chain's CDR3 is CASSLQEQETQYF. The DNA for the CDR3 is TGTGCCAGCAGTTTACAGGAACAAGAGACCCAGTACTTC.

This clonotype was recorded many times. CDR3 in DNA: TGTGCCAGCAGCTCTCACACTAGACTATCTGGGGCCAACGTCCTGACTTTC. Protein sequence: CASSSHTRLSGANVLTF. This sequence joins TRBV14 and TRBJ2-6; TRBD2 is a possible D gene (5 bases). The V gene's germline CDR1 is SGHDN and CDR2 FVKESK. This CDR3 comprises 17 residues. Trimming left V 5 bases short and J 1 base short, with 15 bases between.

This clonotype has at least ten counts. A read error is possible here, since a much larger clone lies one base away. The rearrangement joins TRBV24-1 to TRBJ2-5; 10 positions match TRBD1. The CDR3 loop spans 17 amino acids. The V gene's germline CDR1 is KGHDR and CDR2 SFDVKD. The CDR3 region has the DNA TGTGCCACCAGTGATCGGGGGACAGGGGCAGTACAAGGGACCCAGTACTTC. Its protein is CATSDRGTGAVQGTQYF.

This clonotype was seen ten or more times. The genes are TRBV11-2 and TRBJ2-7; the match to TRBD1 covers 9 bases. The CDR3 is 14 amino acids. Germline V lookup: CDR1 SGHAT, CDR2 FQNNGV. V shed 5 bases, J shed 6 bases, and the junction held 8 bases outside the gene matches. CDR3 in DNA: TGTGCCAGCAGCCCTGGGACAGGGTCGTTCGAGCAGTACTTC. The encoded protein is CASSPGTGSFEQYF.

This clonotype was recorded many times. The chain combines TRBV6-2 or TRBV6-3 with TRBJ2-4; 10 nucleotides align to TRBD2. Trimming took 10 bases from V and 0 from J; bases not matched to a gene: 18. This CDR3 has 19 amino acids. Germline CDR1 reads MNHEY; CDR2 reads SVGEGT. CDR3 in amino acids: CATGAASGGEALAKNIQYF. CDR3 bases: TGTGCCACCGGGGCGGCTAGCGGGGGCGAAGCCCTAGCCAAAAACATTCAGTACTTC.

This clonotype has a count of ten or more. The J gene is TRBJ2-5, the V gene TRBV6-5; D may be TRBD1 (5 bases). Germline assignment: CDR1 MNHEY and CDR2 SVGAGI. This CDR3 has 14 residues. V was cut by 8 bases and J by 5 bases, with 18 bases left in between. CDR3 sequence reads: CASRQIRLGETQYF. For the CDR3, the DNA is TGTGCCAGCCGACAGATCCGCCTCGGGGAGACCCAGTACTTC.

This clonotype was detected ten times or more. The chain employs TRBV7-9 and TRBJ1-2, with 10 bases fitting TRBD1. Germline CDR1 reads SEHNR; CDR2 reads FQNEAQ (reference sequence). This CDR3 contains 15 residues. The ends lost 5 bases at V and 0 bases at J; junction bases unmatched: 3. The CDR3, as DNA: TGTGCCAGCAGCCGAGGACAGGGGGCTAACTATGGCTACACCTTC. Amino acid sequence: CASSRGQGANYGYTF.

This clonotype was counted ten times or more. The V call is TRBV24-1, the J call TRBJ1-1, with unresolved D. Germline V gene lookup returns CDR1 KGHDR and CDR2 SFDVKD. The length of the CDR3 is 15 residues. The V end was cut by 2 bases, the J end by 0 bases, with 9 bases between. The CDR3 DNA follows: TGTGCCACCAGTGATTCGCGAGGGATGAACACTGAAGCTTTCTTT. This translates into CATSDSRGMNTEAFF.

This clonotype was counted only a few times. This chain links TRBV30 with TRBJ2-5; TRBD2 might be the D (6 bases). V was shortened by 0 bases and J by 3 bases, with 14 bases between the two germline ends. Per germline, CDR1 GTSNPN and CDR2 SVGIG (reference sequence). This CDR3 is 15 amino acids long. The CDR3 bases are TGTGCCTGGAGTGTACGTGGGAGGTTAGAAGAGACCCAGTACTTC. It translates to CAWSVRGRLEETQYF.

This clonotype was observed at least ten times. V and J are TRBV10-3 and TRBJ2-7; TRBD2 might be the D (6 bases). CDR3 length: 16 residues. V was clipped by 5 bases and J by 3 bases, with 20 bases between them. Germline CDR1 is ENHRY and CDR2 is SYGVKD. The CDR3 DNA sequence: TGTGCCATCAGTCCCCCCTTGCGCGGGGAAGTCTACGAGCAGTACTTC. Translation gives CAISPPLRGEVYEQYF.

Many counts were recorded for this clonotype. This chain joins TRBV28 and TRBJ2-7; D tentatively reads TRBD1 or TRBD2 (5 bases each). Germline CDR1 reads MDHEN; CDR2 reads SYDVKM. The CDR3 contains 13 residues. The V gene lost 4 bases and the J gene lost 3 bases, with 10 bases spanning the gap. The CDR3 here is CASSSGTRYEQYF. The CDR3, as DNA: TGTGCCAGCAGTTCCGGGACCCGCTACGAGCAGTACTTC.

This clonotype has a count of ten or more. This chain uses TRBV7-9 with TRBJ1-1, with TRBD1 matching 7 bases. Germline values: CDR1 SEHNR, CDR2 FQNEAQ (reference sequence). The CDR3 sequence is 15 residues long. V gave up 5 bases and J gave up 0 bases; unmatched junction bases: 6. DNA of the CDR3: TGTGCCAGCAGCAATTTGACAGGGATGAACACTGAAGCTTTCTTT. Protein product: CASSNLTGMNTEAFF. The full variable domain, in which reference TRBV7-9 and TRBJ1-1 provide the parts outside the CDR3, is DTGVSQNPRHKITKRGQNVTFRCDPISEHNRLYWYRQTLGQGPEFLTYFQNEAQLEKSRLLSDRFSAERPKGSFSTLEIQRTEQGDSAMYLCASSNLTGMNTEAFFGQGTRLTVV.